This entry concerns a single TCR beta chain. This specimen belongs to a study of identical twins. There are 17 residues in the CDR3. Germline CDR1 reads DFQATT; CDR2 reads SNEGSKA (reference sequence). The V gene end was trimmed by 4 bases and the J gene end by 6 bases; junction bases not matched to a gene: 17. TCRdb itself ran the 5' RACE reads through MiXCR, one entry per CDR3 protein. The data show about 520,000 distinct CDR3 sequences, approximately 22% seen once. These sequences were also reported in another study, on T cells expressing NK-cell markers. That paper states: What restricted sorting to alpha-beta TCR T cells in several experiments was an anti-gamma-delta TCR antibody. These clonotypes also led the CD3+CD56-NKG2C+ fraction in four donors.

This receptor was obtained from a young woman in good health. The chain employs TRBV20-1 and TRBJ2-7, with 11 bases fitting TRBD2. Material for sequencing was CD4+ T cells sorted from blood. The CDR3 DNA is TGCAGTGCTAAATCAAGAACCTTAGCGGGGGGGCGGGCCGAGCAGTACTTC. Its translation: CSAKSRTLAGGRAEQYF.